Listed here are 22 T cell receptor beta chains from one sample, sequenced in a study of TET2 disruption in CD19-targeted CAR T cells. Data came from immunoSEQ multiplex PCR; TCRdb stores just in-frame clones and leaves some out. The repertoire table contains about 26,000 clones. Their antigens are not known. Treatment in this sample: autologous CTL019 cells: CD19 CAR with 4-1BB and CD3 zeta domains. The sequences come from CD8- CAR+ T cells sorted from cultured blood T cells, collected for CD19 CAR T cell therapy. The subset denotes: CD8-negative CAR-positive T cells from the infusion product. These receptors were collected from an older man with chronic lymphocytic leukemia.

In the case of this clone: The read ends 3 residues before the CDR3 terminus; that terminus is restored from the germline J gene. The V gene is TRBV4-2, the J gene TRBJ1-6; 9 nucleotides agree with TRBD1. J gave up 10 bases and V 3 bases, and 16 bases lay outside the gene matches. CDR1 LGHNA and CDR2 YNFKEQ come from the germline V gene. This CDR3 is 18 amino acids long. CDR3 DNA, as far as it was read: TGTGCCAGCAGCCAGTTTATCCCGGGACAGGGTAGGATCTCACCC. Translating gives CASSQFIPGQGRISP. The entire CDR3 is CASSQFIPGQGRISPLHF.

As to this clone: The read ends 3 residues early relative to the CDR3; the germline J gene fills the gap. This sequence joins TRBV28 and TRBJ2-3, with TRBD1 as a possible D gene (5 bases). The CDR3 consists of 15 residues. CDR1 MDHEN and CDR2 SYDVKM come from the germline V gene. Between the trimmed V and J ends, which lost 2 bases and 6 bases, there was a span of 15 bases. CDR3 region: CASSLKGSGLDTQYF. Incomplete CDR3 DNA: TGTGCCAGCAGTTTAAAAGGCTCAGGGCTCGATACG.

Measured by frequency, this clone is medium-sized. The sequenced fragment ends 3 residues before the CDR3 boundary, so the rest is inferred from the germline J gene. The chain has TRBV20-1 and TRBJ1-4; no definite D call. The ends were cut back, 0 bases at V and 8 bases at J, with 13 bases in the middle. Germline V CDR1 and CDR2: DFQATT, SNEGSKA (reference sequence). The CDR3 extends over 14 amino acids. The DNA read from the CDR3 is TGCAGTGCTAGAGAACTCGGAGGAGGGGAAAAA. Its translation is CSARELGGGEK. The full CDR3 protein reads CSARELGGGEKLFF.

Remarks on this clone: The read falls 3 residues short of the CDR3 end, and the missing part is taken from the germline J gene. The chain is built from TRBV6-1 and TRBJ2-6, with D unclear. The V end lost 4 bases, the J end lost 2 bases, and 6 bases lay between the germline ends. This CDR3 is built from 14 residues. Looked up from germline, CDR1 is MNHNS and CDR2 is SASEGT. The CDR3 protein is CASSVRPGANVLTF. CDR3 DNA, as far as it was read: TGTGCCAGCAGTGTCAGGCCTGGGGCCAACGTC.

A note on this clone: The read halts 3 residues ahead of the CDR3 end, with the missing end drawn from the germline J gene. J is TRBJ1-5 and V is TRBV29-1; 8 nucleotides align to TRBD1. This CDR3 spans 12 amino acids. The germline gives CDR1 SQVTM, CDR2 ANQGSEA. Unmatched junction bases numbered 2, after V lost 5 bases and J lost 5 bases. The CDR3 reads CSVSTGDQPQHF. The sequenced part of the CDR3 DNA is TGCAGCGTTTCGACAGGGGATCAGCCC. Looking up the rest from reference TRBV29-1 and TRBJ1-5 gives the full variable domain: SAVISQKPSRDICQRGTSLTIQCQVDSQVTMMFWYRQQPGQSLTLIATANQGSEATYESGFVIDKFPISRPNLTFSTLTVSNMSPEDSSIYLCSVSTGDQPQHFGDGTRLSIL.

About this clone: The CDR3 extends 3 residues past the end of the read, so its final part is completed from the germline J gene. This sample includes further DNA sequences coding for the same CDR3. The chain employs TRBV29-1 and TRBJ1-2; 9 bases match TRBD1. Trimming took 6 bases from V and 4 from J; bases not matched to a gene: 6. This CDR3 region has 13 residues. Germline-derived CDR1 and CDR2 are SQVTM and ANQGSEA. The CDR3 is CSVGDRVLYGYTF. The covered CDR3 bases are TGCAGCGTGGGGGACAGGGTTCTCTATGGC.

The DNA read from the CDR3 is TGTGCCAGCATTAGGAAGGGGACCGGGGAG. This sequence encodes CASIRKGTGE. The full CDR3 reads CASIRKGTGELFF. The chain has TRBV6-2 or TRBV6-3 and TRBJ2-2; D might be TRBD1 (5 bases). With the read ending 3 residues before the CDR3 end, the germline J gene is used to fill in that end. Germline V gene sequence: CDR1 MNHEY, CDR2 SVGEGT. Trimming removed 7 bases at V and 5 bases at J, with 11 bases between. There are 13 residues in the CDR3.

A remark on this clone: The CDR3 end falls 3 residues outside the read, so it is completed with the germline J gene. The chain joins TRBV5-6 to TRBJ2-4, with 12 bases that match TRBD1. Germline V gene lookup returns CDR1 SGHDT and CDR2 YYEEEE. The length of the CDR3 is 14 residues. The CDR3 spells CASTLGTGGEGQYF. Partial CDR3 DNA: TGTGCCAGCACGCTAGGGACAGGGGGCGAAGGT.

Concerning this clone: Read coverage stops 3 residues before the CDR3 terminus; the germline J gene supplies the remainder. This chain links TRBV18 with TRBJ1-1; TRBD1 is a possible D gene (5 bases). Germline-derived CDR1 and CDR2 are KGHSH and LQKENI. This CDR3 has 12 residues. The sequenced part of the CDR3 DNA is TGTGCCAGCGCGGGGCAAGGCTACGAG. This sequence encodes CASAGQGYE. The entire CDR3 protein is CASAGQGYEAFF. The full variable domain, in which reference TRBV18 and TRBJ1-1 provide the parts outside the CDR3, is NAGVMQNPRHLVRRRGQEARLRCSPMKGHSHVYWYRQLPEEGLKFMVYLQKENIIDESGMPKERFSAEFPKEGPSILRIQQVVRGDSAAYFCASAGQGYEAFFGQGTRLTVV.

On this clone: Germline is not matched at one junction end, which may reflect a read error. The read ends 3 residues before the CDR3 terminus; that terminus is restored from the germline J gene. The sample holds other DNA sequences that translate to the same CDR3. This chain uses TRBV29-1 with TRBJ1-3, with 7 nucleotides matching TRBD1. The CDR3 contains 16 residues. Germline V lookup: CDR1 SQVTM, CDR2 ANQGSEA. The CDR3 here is CSVEDMSGAGGNTIYF. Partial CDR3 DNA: TGCAGCGTTGAAGATATGTCGGGGGCAGGGGGAAACACA.

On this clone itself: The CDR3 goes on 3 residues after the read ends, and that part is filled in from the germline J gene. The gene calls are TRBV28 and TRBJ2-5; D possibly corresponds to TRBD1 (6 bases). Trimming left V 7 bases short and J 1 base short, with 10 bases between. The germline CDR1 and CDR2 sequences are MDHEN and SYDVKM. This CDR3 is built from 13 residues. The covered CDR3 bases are TGTGCCAGCATCAACAGGGTCCAAGAGACC. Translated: CASINRVQET. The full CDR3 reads CASINRVQETQYF.

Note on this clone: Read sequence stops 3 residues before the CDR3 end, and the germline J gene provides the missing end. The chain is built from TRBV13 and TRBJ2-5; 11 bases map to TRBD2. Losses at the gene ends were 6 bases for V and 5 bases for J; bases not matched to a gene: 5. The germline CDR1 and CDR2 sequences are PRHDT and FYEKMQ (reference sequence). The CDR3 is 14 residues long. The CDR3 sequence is CASRISGGAETQYF. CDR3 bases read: TGTGCCAGCAGGATTAGCGGGGGGGCGGAGACC.

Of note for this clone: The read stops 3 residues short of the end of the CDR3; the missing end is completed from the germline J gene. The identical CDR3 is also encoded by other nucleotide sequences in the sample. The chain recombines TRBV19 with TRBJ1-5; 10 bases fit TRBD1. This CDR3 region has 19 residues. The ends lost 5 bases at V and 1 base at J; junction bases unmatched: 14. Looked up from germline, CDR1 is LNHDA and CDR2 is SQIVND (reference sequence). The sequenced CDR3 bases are TGTGCCAGTAGTTCCCGTGACAGGGGGCCCGTGGGGAGCAATCAGCCC. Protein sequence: CASSSRDRGPVGSNQP. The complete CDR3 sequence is CASSSRDRGPVGSNQPQHF.

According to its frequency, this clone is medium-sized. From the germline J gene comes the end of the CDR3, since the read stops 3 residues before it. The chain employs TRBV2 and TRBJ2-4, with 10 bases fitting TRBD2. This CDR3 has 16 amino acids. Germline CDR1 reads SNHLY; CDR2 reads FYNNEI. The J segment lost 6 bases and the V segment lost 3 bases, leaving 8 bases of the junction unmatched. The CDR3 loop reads CASSDGGSGGSNIQYF. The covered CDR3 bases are TGTGCCAGCAGTGATGGAGGTAGCGGGGGGTCAAACATT.

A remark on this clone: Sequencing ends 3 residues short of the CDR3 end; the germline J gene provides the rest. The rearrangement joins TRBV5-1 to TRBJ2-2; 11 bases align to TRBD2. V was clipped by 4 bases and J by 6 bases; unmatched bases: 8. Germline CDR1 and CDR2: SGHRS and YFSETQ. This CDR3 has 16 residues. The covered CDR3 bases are TGCGCCAGCAGCCCCCGACTAGCGGGGAATTCCGGGGAG. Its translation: CASSPRLAGNSGE. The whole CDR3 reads CASSPRLAGNSGELFF.

The CDR3 sequence: CASSLLSGGETQYF. The DNA read from the CDR3 is TGTGCCAGCAGCTTACTCTCGGGGGGGGAGACT. This chain joins TRBV7-9 and TRBJ2-4; 8 bases fit TRBD2. From the germline J gene comes the end of the CDR3, since the read stops 3 residues before it. This CDR3 comprises 14 residues. CDR1 is SEHNR and CDR2 is FQNEAQ in the germline V gene (reference sequence).

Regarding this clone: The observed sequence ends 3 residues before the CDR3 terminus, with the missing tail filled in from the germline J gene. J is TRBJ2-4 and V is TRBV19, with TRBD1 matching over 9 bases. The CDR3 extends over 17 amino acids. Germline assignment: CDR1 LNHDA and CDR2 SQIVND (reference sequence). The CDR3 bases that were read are TGTGCCAGTAGTATTTGGGACTTCCGGGACAGGGCCTATGGT. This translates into CASSIWDFRDRAYG. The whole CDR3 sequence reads CASSIWDFRDRAYGQYF.

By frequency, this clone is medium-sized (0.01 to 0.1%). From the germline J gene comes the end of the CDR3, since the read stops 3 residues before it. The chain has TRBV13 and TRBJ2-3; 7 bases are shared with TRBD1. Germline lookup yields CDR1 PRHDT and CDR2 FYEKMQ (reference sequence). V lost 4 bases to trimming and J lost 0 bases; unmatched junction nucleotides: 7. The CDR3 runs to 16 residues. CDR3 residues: CASSSSRDSSTDTQYF. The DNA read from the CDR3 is TGTGCCAGCAGCTCCTCCCGGGACAGTAGCACAGATACG.

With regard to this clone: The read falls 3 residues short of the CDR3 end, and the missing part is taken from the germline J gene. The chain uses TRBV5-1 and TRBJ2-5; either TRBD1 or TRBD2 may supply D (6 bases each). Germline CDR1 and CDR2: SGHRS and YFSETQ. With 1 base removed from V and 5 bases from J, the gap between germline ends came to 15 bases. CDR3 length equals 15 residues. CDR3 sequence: CASSLTTTGRETQYF. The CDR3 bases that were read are TGCGCCAGCAGCTTGACCACTACAGGGAGGGAGACC.

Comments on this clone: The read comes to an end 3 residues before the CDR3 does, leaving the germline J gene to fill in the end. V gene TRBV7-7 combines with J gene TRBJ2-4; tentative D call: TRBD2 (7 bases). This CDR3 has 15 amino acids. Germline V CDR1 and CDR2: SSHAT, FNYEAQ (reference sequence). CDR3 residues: CASSSGAGREETQYF. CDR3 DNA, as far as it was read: TGTGCCAGCAGCTCAGGGGCAGGGAGGGAAGAGACT.

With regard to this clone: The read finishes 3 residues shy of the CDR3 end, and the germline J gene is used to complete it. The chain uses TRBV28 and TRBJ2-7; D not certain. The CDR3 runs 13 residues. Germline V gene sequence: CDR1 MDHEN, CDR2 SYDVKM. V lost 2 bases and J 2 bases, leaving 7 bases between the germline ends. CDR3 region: CASSLSRPYEQYF. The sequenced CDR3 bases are TGTGCCAGCAGTTTAAGCAGGCCCTACGAG.

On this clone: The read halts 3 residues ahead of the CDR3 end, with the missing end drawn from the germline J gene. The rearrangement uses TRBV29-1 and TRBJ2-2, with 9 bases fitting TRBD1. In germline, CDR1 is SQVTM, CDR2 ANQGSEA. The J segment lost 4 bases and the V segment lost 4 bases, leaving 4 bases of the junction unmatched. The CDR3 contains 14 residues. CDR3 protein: CSVVRTGATGELFF. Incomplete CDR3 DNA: TGCAGCGTTGTGCGGACAGGGGCCACCGGGGAG.